This TCR beta chain is drawn from a study of shared clonotypes between healthy human individuals. Measured with immunoSEQ multiplex PCR; TCRdb has only the in-frame clones, and not every one. The sample has roughly 200,000 clones, 60% to 75% seen once. CDR1 and CDR2 (germline): MDHEN, SYDVKM. V gave up 6 bases and J gave up 5 bases, with 5 bases separating them. The length of the CDR3 is 11 residues. The CD4+ fraction was divided into a CD45RA+ naive subset and a CD45RA-negative memory subset. This sequence joins TRBV28 and TRBJ1-5; no clear D gene. The sequence derives from a man under 40 in good health. The sequencing sample was made of memory CD4+ T cells sorted from blood. Subset described: CD45RA-negative fraction. The CDR3: CASRTHQPQHF. CDR3 DNA sequence: TGTGCCAGCAGAACCCATCAGCCCCAGCATTTT.